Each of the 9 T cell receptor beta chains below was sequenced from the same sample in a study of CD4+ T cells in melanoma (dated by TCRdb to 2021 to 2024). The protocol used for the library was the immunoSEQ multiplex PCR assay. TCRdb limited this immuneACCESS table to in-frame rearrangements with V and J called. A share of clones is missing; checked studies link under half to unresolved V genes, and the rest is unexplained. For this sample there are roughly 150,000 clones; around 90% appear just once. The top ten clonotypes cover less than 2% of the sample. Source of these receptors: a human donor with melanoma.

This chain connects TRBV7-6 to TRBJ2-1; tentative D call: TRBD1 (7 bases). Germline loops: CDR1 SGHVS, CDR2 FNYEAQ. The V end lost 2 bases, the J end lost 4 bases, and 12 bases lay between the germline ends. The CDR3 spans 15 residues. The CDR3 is CASSLRRDRYNEQFF. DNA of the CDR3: TGTGCCAGCAGCTTAAGGAGGGACAGATACAATGAGCAGTTCTTC.

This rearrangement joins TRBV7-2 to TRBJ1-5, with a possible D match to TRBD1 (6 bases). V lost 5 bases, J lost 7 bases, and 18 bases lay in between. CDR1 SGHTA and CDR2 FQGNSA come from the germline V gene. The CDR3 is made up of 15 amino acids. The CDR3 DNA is TGTGCCAGCAGCCGTACCCCAGGGGTAGGGCAGCCCCAGCATTTT. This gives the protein CASSRTPGVGQPQHF.

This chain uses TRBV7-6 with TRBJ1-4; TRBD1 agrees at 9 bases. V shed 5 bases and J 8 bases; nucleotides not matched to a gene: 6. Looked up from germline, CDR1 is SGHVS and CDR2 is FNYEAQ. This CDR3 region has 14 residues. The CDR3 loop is CASSLGTGREKLFF. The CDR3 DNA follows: TGTGCCAGCAGCCTGGGGACAGGGAGGGAAAAACTGTTTTTT.

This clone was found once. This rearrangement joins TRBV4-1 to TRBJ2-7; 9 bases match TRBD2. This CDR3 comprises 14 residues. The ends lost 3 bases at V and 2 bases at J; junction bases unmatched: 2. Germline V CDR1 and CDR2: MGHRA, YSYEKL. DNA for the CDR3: TGCGCCAGCAGCCAGGCGGGGGGGGCCTACGAGCAGTACTTC. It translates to CASSQAGGAYEQYF.

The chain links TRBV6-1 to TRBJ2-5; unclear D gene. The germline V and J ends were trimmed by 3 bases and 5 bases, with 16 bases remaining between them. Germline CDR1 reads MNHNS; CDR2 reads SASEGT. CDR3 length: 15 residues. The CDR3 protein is CASSEIGRSRETQYF. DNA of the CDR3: TGTGCCAGCAGTGAGATAGGCAGATCCAGGGAGACCCAGTACTTC.

DNA of the CDR3: TGTGCCAGCAGCCAGCCGGGACTAGCGGGGGGAAGAGATACGCAGTATTTT. This gives the protein CASSQPGLAGGRDTQYF. The V call is TRBV5-8, the J call TRBJ2-3; 15 nucleotides agree with TRBD2. The CDR3 runs to 17 residues. Germline V gene data show CDR1 as SGHTS and CDR2 as YDEGEE. V lost 4 bases and J lost 5; bases outside the gene matches: 8.

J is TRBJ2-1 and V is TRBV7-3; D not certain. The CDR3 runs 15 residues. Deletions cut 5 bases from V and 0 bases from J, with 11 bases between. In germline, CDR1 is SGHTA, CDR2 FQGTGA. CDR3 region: CASSPYLNSYNEQFF. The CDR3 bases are TGTGCCAGCAGCCCATATCTAAACTCCTACAATGAGCAGTTCTTC.

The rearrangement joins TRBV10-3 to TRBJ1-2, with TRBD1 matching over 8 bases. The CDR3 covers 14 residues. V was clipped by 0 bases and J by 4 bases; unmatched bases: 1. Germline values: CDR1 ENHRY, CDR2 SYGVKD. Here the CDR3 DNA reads TGTGCCATCAGTGAGTCGGACAGGGCCTATGGCTACACCTTC. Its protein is CAISESDRAYGYTF.

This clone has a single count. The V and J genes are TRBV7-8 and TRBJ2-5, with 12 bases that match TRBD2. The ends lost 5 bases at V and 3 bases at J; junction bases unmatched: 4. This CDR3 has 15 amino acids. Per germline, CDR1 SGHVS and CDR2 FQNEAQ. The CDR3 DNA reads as TGTGCCAGCAGCCGCAGACTAGCGGGAGAAGAGACCCAGTACTTC. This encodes CASSRRLAGEETQYF. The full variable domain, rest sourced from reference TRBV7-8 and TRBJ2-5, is GAGVSQSPRYKVAKRGQDVALRCDPISGHVSLFWYQQALGQGPEFLTYFQNEAQLDKSGLPSDRFFAERPEGSVSTLKIQRTQQEDSAVYLCASSRRLAGEETQYFGPGTRLLVL.